A selection of T cell receptor beta chains follows, all from one sample in a study of blood T cell repertoires in COVID-19. TCRdb's table, derived via immunoSEQ multiplex PCR, lists solely in-frame clones and lacks some. The data show some 300,000 clones, 88% seen once. The sequenced sample consisted of PBMCs or T cells enriched from blood (not recorded which). These receptor sequences come from a woman in her sixties in a cohort exposed to, infected with or recovered from COVID-19 (not recorded which). The conserved cysteine and the conserved F or W are not part of the CDR3 here.

TRBJ2-5 | TRBV5-1 | ASSLPSGGRSQETQY
TRBJ1-2 | TRBV2 | ASSKGTGGGNYGYT
TRBJ1-5 | TRBV21-1 | ASRAGDSNQPQH
TRBJ2-2 | TRBV7-3 | ASSLKPGLAGVLKNTGELF
TRBJ2-3 | TRBV30 | AWSRGLVDTQY
TRBJ1-5 | TRBV6-4 | ASTGFLGNQPQH
TRBJ2-7 | TRBV5-5 | ASSPRTSGSNSYEQY
TRBJ2-3 | TRBV29-1 | SVLQDASTDTQY
TRBJ1-2 | TRBV4-1 | ASNPSGGNYGYT
TRBJ2-1 | TRBV30 | AWSGLAGEFGEQF
TRBJ2-7 | TRBV28 | ASSFSIVWGEFSYEQY
TRBJ2-1 | TRBV27 | ASSPLGTASYNEQF
TRBJ1-2 | TRBV19 | ASRVQPGQGIYT
TRBJ1-4 | TRBV3-1/TRBV3-2 | ASSQTQRQSPNEKLF
TRBJ2-1 | TRBV30 | AWRSAKRDIKF
TRBJ1-1 | TRBV5-1 | ASGASWIQGANTEAF
TRBJ2-3 | TRBV3-1/TRBV3-2 | ASSQVPSGVRTDTQY
TRBJ1-5 | TRBV27 | ASSLNRQHNQPQH
TRBJ1-2 | TRBV27 | ASSSDRGIYYGYT
TRBJ2-7 | TRBV28 | ASSYDKTYEQY
TRBJ1-5 | TRBV20-1 | SASHSTGSNQPQH
TRBJ2-7 | TRBV19 | ASSMGAGPYEQY
TRBJ1-2 | TRBV10-1 | ASSEGQGRGYT
TRBJ1-1 | TRBV28 | ASSPTGASLEAF
TRBJ2-2 | TRBV2 | ASRNGLAQNTGELF
TRBJ2-1 | TRBV19 | ASSIRDRSSYNEQF
TRBJ1-1 | TRBV9 | ASSVGGRRTEAF
TRBJ2-7 | TRBV4-3 | ASSQDLRQDGYEQY
TRBJ2-3 | TRBV4-2 | ASSQEAGKRPTDTQY
TRBJ2-1 | TRBV28 | ASSLLSSGVDNEQF
TRBJ1-2 | TRBV4-3 | ASSQDAGGNGYT
TRBJ1-5 | TRBV28 | ASSGVIASHKTGNNQPQH
TRBJ1-5 | TRBV30 | AWGAGTVDQPQH
TRBJ2-7 | TRBV30 | AWQGDSGSYEQY
TRBJ2-1 | TRBV11-3 | ASSPPRYKEVDEQF
TRBJ2-3 | TRBV4-2 | ASSQVMADTDTQY
TRBJ2-1 | TRBV10-3 | ATSTLAGASSYNEQF
TRBJ2-3 | TRBV5-1 | ASSFTSGRGGADTQY
TRBJ2-1 | TRBV3-1/TRBV3-2 | ASSQDHASFGEQF
TRBJ2-7 | TRBV10-2 | ASSVTRRYEQY
TRBJ2-5 | TRBV7-9 | ASTLYVQETQY
TRBJ2-7 | TRBV3-1/TRBV3-2 | ASSLTSGDEQY
TRBJ2-3 | TRBV7-8 | ASSETWSTDTQY
TRBJ2-3 | TRBV2 | ASTQGISGRASTDTQY
TRBJ1-5 | TRBV15 | ATSRDRDSNQPQH
TRBJ2-3 | TRBV24-1 | ATSGGPSTDTQY
TRBJ1-2 | TRBV2 | ASSEAPVGYT
TRBJ1-3 | TRBV19 | ASLEPGGRGNTIY
TRBJ2-1 | TRBV19 | ASSTLGQGDEQF
TRBJ2-3 | TRBV4-1 | ASSRGHDADTQY
TRBJ2-2 | TRBV18 | ASSPSSNTGELF
TRBJ2-3 | TRBV5-4 | ASSLTYTDTQY
TRBJ2-7 | TRBV20-1 | SASPGSWSGVPIQVGEQY
TRBJ2-7 | TRBV28 | ASSTITGTGVEQY
TRBJ2-2 | TRBV5-1 | ASSHGEGGSGELF
TRBJ1-2 | TRBV4-1 | ASSQGDRAATNYGYT
TRBJ2-5 | TRBV5-1 | ASAKTSGRMEGRETQY
TRBJ1-1 | TRBV20-1 | SASHTGPQQAEAF
TRBJ2-3 | TRBV19 | ASSRRTSRTSTDTQY